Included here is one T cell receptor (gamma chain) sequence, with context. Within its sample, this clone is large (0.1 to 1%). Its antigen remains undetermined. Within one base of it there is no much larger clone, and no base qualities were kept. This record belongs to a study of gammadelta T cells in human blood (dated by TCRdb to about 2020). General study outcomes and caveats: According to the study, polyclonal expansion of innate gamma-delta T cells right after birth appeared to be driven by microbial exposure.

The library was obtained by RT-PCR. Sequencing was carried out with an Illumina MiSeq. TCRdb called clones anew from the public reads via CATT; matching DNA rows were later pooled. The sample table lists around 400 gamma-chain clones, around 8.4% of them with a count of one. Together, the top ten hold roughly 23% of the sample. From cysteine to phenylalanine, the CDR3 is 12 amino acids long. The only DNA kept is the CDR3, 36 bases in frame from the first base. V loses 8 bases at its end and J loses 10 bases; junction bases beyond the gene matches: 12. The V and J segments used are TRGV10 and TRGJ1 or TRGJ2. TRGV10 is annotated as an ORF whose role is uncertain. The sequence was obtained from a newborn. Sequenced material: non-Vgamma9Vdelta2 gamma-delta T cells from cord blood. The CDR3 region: CAAWDLARKKLF. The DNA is TGTGCTGCGTGGGATTTGGCGAGGAAGAAACTCTTT.